This TCR beta chain originates from a study of blood T cell repertoires in COVID-19. Using immunoSEQ multiplex PCR, the repertoire was profiled, and TCRdb retains in-frame clones only, with some absent. The sample shows about 140,000 clones, around 73% of them seen only once. This CDR3 contains 14 residues. Germline CDR1 is WNHNN and CDR2 is SYGVQD (reference sequence). V gave up 8 bases and J gave up 7 bases, with 18 bases separating them. The sequence was obtained from a woman in her forties or fifties with active or convalescent COVID-19. The sequencing input was peripheral blood. V is TRBV10-1 and J is TRBJ1-5; D is uncertain. The DNA of the CDR3 is TGCGCCAGCTATCCTCCCGAGCGGGCCCAGCCCCAGCATTTT. This codes for CASYPPERAQPQHF.